The rows below give T cell receptor beta chains drawn from one sample of a study of siplizumab effects on memory and regulatory T cells. Libraries were prepared by immunoSEQ multiplex PCR; TCRdb keeps only in-frame clonotypes and omits some of them. In the table there are about 10,000 clones, around 40% of which are singletons. These receptors' targets are unknown. The sample taken for sequencing was CFSE-low (dividing) CD4+ T cells sorted from an allogeneic mixed lymphocyte reaction. These receptors originate from a human donor in good health; the cells came from an allogeneic mixed lymphocyte reaction. Both conserved end residues are part of each CDR3. The D gene is left open where the match is weak. Some rows mark clone size as missing; the rest say once, few, many or name a class of expanded clone.

D: .
size: once
J: TRBJ2-7
V: TRBV7-3
CDR3: CASSLNPLPREQYF
DNA: TGTGCCAGCAGCTTAAACCCTTTACCGCGCGAGCAGTACTTC

D: .
size: .
J: TRBJ1-2
V: TRBV27
CDR3: CASSQGFGYGYTF
DNA: TGTGCCAGCAGTCAGGGTTTTGGGTATGGCTACACCTTC

D: .
size: few
J: TRBJ1-4
V: TRBV18
CDR3: CASSPQGLGGKLFF
DNA: TGTGCCAGCTCACCCCAGGGGCTGGGTGGAAAACTGTTTTTT

D: .
size: .
J: TRBJ2-7
V: TRBV6-1
CDR3: CASNELGTSPRYF
DNA: TGTGCCAGCAATGAATTGGGGACATCACCCAGGTACTTC

D: .
size: few
J: TRBJ1-2
V: TRBV6-5
CDR3: CASRRDGNYGYTF
DNA: TGTGCCAGCAGGCGGGACGGTAACTATGGCTACACCTTC

D: .
size: few
J: TRBJ2-7
V: TRBV12-2
CDR3: CASRDSSYEQYF
DNA: TGTGCAAGTCGGGACAGTAGCTACGAGCAGTACTTC

D: .
size: .
J: TRBJ1-5
V: TRBV7-6
CDR3: CASSPIRAQHF
DNA: TGTGCCAGCAGCCCCATTCGGGCCCAGCATTTT

D: TRBD2
size: .
J: TRBJ2-5
V: TRBV5-4
CDR3: CASSLSLGGSETQYF
DNA: TGTGCCAGCAGCTTGAGTCTAGGCGGGAGTGAGACCCAGTACTTC

D: TRBD1
size: .
J: TRBJ1-1
V: TRBV7-2
CDR3: CASSLDRGRVAFF
DNA: TGTGCCAGCAGCTTAGATAGGGGGCGGGTAGCTTTCTTT

D: .
size: .
J: TRBJ2-3
V: TRBV6-5
CDR3: CASRRIQVRTDTQYF
DNA: TGTGCCAGCAGACGCATACAGGTTCGGACAGATACGCAGTATTTT

D: TRBD1
size: few
J: TRBJ1-5
V: TRBV5-1
CDR3: CASSPGQGKPQHF
DNA: TGCGCCAGCAGCCCTGGACAGGGAAAGCCCCAGCATTTT

D: .
size: .
J: TRBJ1-4
V: TRBV30
CDR3: CAWSVLRGANEKLFF
DNA: TGTGCCTGGAGTGTTCTTAGGGGAGCTAATGAAAAACTGTTTTTT

D: TRBD2
size: medium-sized
J: TRBJ2-3
V: TRBV5-1
CDR3: CASSLAPLAGEAQYF
DNA: TGCGCCAGCAGCTTGGCCCCGCTAGCGGGAGAGGCGCAGTATTTT

D: .
size: .
J: TRBJ1-1
V: TRBV7-2
CDR3: CASSSMRGLGAFF
DNA: TGTGCCAGCAGCTCCATGCGGGGGCTTGGGGCTTTCTTT

D: .
size: .
J: TRBJ2-2
V: TRBV5-1
CDR3: CASSLTTVGNTGELFF
DNA: TGCGCCAGCAGCTTGACGACAGTGGGAAACACCGGGGAGCTGTTTTTT

D: TRBD1
size: few
J: TRBJ1-2
V: TRBV5-1
CDR3: CASSLSPTGGNYTF
DNA: TGCGCCAGCAGCTTGTCGCCGACAGGGGGGAACTACACCTTC

D: .
size: .
J: TRBJ2-5
V: TRBV7-7
CDR3: CASSLGPSRGSETQYF
DNA: TGTGCTAGCAGCTTAGGGCCTAGCAGGGGTTCGGAGACCCAGTACTTC

D: TRBD1
size: .
J: TRBJ1-2
V: TRBV18
CDR3: CASSPDRGATF
DNA: TGTGCCAGCTCACCCGACAGGGGGGCCACCTTC

D: TRBD1
size: .
J: TRBJ2-7
V: TRBV7-9
CDR3: CASSLSGTVYEQYF
DNA: TGTGCCAGCAGCTTATCCGGGACAGTATACGAGCAGTACTTC

D: TRBD2
size: few
J: TRBJ2-1
V: TRBV7-3
CDR3: CASSSQGLGRNEQFF
DNA: TGTGCCAGCAGCTCCCAAGGACTAGGGAGGAATGAGCAGTTCTTC

D: TRBD2
size: few
J: TRBJ2-7
V: TRBV18
CDR3: CASSLAGEQYF
DNA: TGTGCCAGCTCACTAGCGGGGGAGCAGTACTTC

D: TRBD2
size: few
J: TRBJ2-3
V: TRBV5-1
CDR3: CASSSLAGPTDTQYF
DNA: TGCGCCAGCAGCTCCTTAGCGGGACCCACAGATACGCAGTATTTT

D: TRBD1
size: medium-sized
J: TRBJ1-4
V: TRBV2
CDR3: CASSRDRTNEKLFF
DNA: TGTGCCAGCAGTCGGGACAGGACTAATGAAAAACTGTTTTTT

D: .
size: few
J: TRBJ1-4
V: TRBV6-5
CDR3: CASSYSRNEKLFF
DNA: TGTGCCAGCAGTTACTCAAGAAATGAAAAACTGTTTTTT

D: TRBD2
size: .
J: TRBJ2-7
V: TRBV7-3
CDR3: CASSPWTSGRSMVQYF
DNA: TGTGCCAGCAGCCCCTGGACTAGCGGGAGGTCAATGGTTCAGTACTTC

D: TRBD1
size: .
J: TRBJ2-4
V: TRBV6-9
CDR3: CASGQGNIQYF
DNA: TGTGCCAGCGGACAGGGAAACATTCAGTACTTC

D: .
size: .
J: TRBJ1-3
V: TRBV6-1
CDR3: CASSLGQLSGNTIYF
DNA: TGTGCCAGCAGCCTAGGACAGCTCTCTGGAAACACCATATATTTT

D: .
size: .
J: TRBJ2-7
V: TRBV18
CDR3: CASSPPNDWGEQYF
DNA: TGTGCCAGCTCACCACCGAACGACTGGGGAGAGCAGTACTTC